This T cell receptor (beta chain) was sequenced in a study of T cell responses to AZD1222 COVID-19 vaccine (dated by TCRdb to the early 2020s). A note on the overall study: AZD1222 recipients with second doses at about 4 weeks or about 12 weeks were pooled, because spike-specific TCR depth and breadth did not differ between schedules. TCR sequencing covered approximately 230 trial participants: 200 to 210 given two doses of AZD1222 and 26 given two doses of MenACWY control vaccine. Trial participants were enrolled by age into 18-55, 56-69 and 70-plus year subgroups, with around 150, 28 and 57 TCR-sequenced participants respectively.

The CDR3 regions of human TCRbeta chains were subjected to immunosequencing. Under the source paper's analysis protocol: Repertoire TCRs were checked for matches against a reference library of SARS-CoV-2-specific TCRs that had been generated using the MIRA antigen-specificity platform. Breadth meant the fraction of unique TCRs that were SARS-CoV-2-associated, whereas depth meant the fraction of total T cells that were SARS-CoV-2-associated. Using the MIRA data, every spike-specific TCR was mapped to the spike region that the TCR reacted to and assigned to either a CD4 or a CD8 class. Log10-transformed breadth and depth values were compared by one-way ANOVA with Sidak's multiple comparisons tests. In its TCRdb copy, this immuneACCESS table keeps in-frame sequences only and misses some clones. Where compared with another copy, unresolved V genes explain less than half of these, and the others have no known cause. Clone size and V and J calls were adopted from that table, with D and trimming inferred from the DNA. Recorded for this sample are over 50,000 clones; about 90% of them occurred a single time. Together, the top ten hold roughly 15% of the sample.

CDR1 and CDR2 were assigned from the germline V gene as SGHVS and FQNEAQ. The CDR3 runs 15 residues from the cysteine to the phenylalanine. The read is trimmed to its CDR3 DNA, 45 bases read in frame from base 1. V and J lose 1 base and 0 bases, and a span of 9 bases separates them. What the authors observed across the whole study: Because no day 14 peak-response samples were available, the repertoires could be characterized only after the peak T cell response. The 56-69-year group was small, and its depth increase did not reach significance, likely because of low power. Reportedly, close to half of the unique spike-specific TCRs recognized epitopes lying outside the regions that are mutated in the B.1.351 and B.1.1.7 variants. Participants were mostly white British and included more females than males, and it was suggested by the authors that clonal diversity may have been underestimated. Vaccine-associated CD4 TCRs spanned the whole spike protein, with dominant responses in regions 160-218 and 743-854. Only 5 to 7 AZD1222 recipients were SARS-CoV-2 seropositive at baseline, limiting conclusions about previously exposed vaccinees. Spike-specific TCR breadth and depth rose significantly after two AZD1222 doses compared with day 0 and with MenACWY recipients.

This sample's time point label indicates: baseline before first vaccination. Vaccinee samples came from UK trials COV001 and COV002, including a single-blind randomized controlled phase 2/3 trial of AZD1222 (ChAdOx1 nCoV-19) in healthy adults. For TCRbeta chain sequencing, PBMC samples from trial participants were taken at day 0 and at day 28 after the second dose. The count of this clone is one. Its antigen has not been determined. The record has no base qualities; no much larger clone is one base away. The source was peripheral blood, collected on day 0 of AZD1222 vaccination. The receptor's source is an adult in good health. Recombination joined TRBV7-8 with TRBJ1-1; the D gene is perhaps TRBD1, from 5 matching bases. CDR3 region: CASSLVGPMNTEAFF. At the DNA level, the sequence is TGTGCCAGCAGCTTAGTGGGACCTATGAACACTGAAGCTTTCTTT.